This T cell receptor (beta chain) was captured in a study of cytomegalovirus exposure and HLA in healthy donors. Only one count was recorded for this clone. 13 Jbeta primers and 60 Vbeta primers were used for the PCR. Generated by immunoSEQ multiplex PCR, the TCRdb table keeps only in-frame clones and is missing some. The sample has around 94,000 clones; more than 70% are singletons. Germline CDR1 SGHRS, CDR2 YFSETQ. V was pared by 4 bases and J by 10 bases, with 7 bases of the junction left unmatched. The CDR3 sequence is 13 residues long. Source material: PBMCs. This sequence joins TRBV5-1 and TRBJ2-1, with 8 positions matching TRBD2. The receptor was derived from a woman between 55 and 75 years old in good health and CMV-seropositive. The CDR3, as DNA: TGCGCCAGCAGCCGTGGACTAGCCGAGGAGCAGTTCTTC. Translation gives CASSRGLAEEQFF.